A selection of T cell receptor beta chains follows, all from one sample in a study of T cells in localized non-small cell lung cancer. This table comes from immunoSEQ multiplex PCR, and its TCRdb copy is limited to in-frame clones, with some not included. The sample shows roughly 35,000 clones, less than 95% of them seen only once. Sequences were derived from peripheral blood mononuclear cells, sampled before any cancer treatment. Source of these receptors: a female donor over 55 with stage II lung adenocarcinoma. CDR3s include the opening cysteine and the closing phenylalanine or tryptophan. Each record gives: J gene, D gene, V gene, clone size, CDR3 protein, CDR3 DNA. The D gene is left open where the match is weak. The size of a clone is reported for some rows only, either as once, few or many, or as a class for expanded clones.

TRBJ2-3	-	TRBV4-3	-	CASSQDSAGSTDTQYF	TGCGCCAGCAGCCAAGATAGCGCGGGGAGCACAGATACGCAGTATTTT
TRBJ2-1	-	TRBV11-3	-	CASSLSPRGEQFF	TGTGCCAGCAGCTTATCTCCACGGGGAGAGCAGTTCTTC
TRBJ1-3	-	TRBV27	-	CASSPGYISGNTIYF	TGTGCCAGCAGCCCAGGGTATATCTCTGGAAACACCATATATTTT
TRBJ2-7	-	TRBV18	-	CASSPPTSREEQYF	TGTGCCAGCTCACCACCTACTTCACGGGAGGAGCAGTACTTC
TRBJ2-1	-	TRBV29-1	-	CSVDRGGGQGNEQFF	TGCAGCGTTGACAGGGGGGGAGGGCAGGGCAATGAGCAGTTCTTC
TRBJ2-1	TRBD1	TRBV5-6	-	CASSPMDRDYNEQFF	TGTGCCAGCAGCCCCATGGACAGGGACTACAATGAGCAGTTCTTC
TRBJ2-1	TRBD2	TRBV18	-	CASSPLIQRGSEQFF	TGTGCCAGCTCACCATTGATACAGCGGGGATCTGAGCAGTTCTTC
TRBJ2-5	-	TRBV2	-	CASSVRVVRKTQYF	TGTGCCAGCAGTGTCCGGGTAGTGAGAAAGACCCAGTACTTC
TRBJ2-7	-	TRBV19	-	CASSTVGTNRGPSYEQYF	TGTGCCAGTAGTACTGTGGGAACGAATCGAGGCCCCTCCTACGAGCAGTACTTC
TRBJ1-4	TRBD1	TRBV7-7	-	CASSHGTGEEKLFF	TGTGCCAGCAGCCACGGGACAGGGGAAGAAAAACTGTTTTTT
TRBJ2-7	TRBD1	TRBV6-1	-	CASTRTGSYEQYF	TGTGCCAGCACCCGGACAGGGTCCTACGAGCAGTACTTC
TRBJ2-3	-	TRBV18	-	CASSPGDSRRTDTQYF	TGTGCCAGCTCCCCTGGTGACTCCCGCCGGACAGATACGCAGTATTTT
TRBJ2-1	-	TRBV28	once	CASNLGGSYNEQFF	TGTGCCAGCAATCTAGGGGGTTCCTACAATGAGCAGTTCTTC
TRBJ2-7	TRBD2	TRBV9	-	CASSVASGFEQYF	TGTGCCAGCAGCGTTGCTAGCGGGTTCGAGCAGTACTTC
TRBJ2-2	TRBD1	TRBV7-9	-	CASRRGQSRLFF	TGTGCCAGCCGCCGGGGACAGTCGAGATTGTTTTTT
TRBJ2-1	TRBD2	TRBV6-4	-	CASSKLAGSADEQFF	TGTGCCAGCAGTAAACTAGCGGGGTCGGCGGATGAGCAGTTCTTC
TRBJ2-1	-	TRBV5-4	-	CASSPGGVGQFF	TGTGCCAGCAGCCCGGGCGGGGTAGGGCAGTTCTTC
TRBJ2-5	-	TRBV11-2	-	CASSPIRSETQYF	TGTGCCAGCAGCCCCATCCGGTCGGAGACCCAGTACTTC